This T cell receptor beta chain was identified during a study of technical replicates of blood from several donors. Sequencing used immunoSEQ multiplex PCR; TCRdb keeps in-frame clones, though not all of them. The sample lists under 85,000 clones, 75% to 95% seen once, with about 0.4% in the top ten. CDR1 and CDR2 (germline): LNHDA, SQIVND (reference sequence). The CDR3 is 14 amino acids. Trimming at V came to 5 bases and at J to 5 bases, leaving 4 bases not matched to a gene. The sample was T cells isolated from PBMCs. This clonotype was sampled from a human donor in good health. Some clones in this sample may be carry-over from other donors' samples. This chain uses TRBV19 with TRBJ2-2, with 8 nucleotides matching TRBD1. The CDR3 region is CASSGTGGTGELFF. In nucleotides, the CDR3 is TGTGCCAGTAGTGGGACAGGAGGTACCGGGGAGCTGTTTTTT.